This passage covers 3 T cell receptor beta chains from one sample sequenced in a study of CD8+ T cells in alopecia areata. Extraction and reverse transcription of RNA yielded cDNA as the sequencing template. Assay: immunoSEQ multiplex PCR; the TCRdb copy retains only in-frame clones and omits some. The sample yields roughly 120,000 clones, roughly 69% seen once. Sample: CD4+ T cells sorted from blood. The receptors derive from a human donor in good health.

This chain joins TRBV4-1 and TRBJ1-1; 9 bases line up with TRBD1. Germline V gene data show CDR1 as MGHRA and CDR2 as YSYEKL. J lost 10 bases, V lost 1 base, and 7 bases had no gene match. CDR3 length: 14 residues. CDR3 amino acids: CASSQGDRQGGAFF. CDR3 bases: TGCGCCAGCAGCCAAGGGGATAGACAGGGGGGAGCTTTCTTT.

This clone was counted a few times. V and J are TRBV25-1 and TRBJ2-2; D is perhaps TRBD1 or TRBD2 (5 bases each). Germline assignment: CDR1 MGHDK and CDR2 SYGVNS. Trimming took off 3 bases at V and 2 bases at J, with 13 bases between the two ends. The CDR3 contains 16 residues. CDR3 sequence reads: CASSDSGTANTGELFF. The CDR3 coding sequence is TGTGCCAGCAGTGATTCCGGGACGGCAAACACCGGGGAGCTGTTTTTT.

This clone was recorded a few times. CDR3: CASSLNSWNTGELFF. In nucleotides, the CDR3 is TGCGCCAGCAGCTTGAATTCCTGGAACACCGGGGAGCTGTTTTTT. V usage is TRBV5-1 and J usage is TRBJ2-2; D is undetermined. V was clipped by 1 base and J by 1 base, with 8 bases between them. Germline V gene sequence: CDR1 SGHRS, CDR2 YFSETQ. The CDR3 contains 15 residues.